This T cell receptor (beta chain) was sequenced during a study of regulatory T cells in long-lasting Graves disease (dated by TCRdb to about 2021). Broadly, across the study: Patients with newly diagnosed Graves' disease had been on antithyroid drugs for under 3 months. The study was conducted in China and was registered as a clinical trial. This study used TCR sequencing and RNA sequencing of peripheral blood to compare persistent Graves' disease patients against newly diagnosed Graves' disease patients. A total of roughly 35 samples were covered by TCR sequencing, comprising approximately 13 persistent and around 20 newly diagnosed Graves' disease patients. Broader findings and caveats from the paper: More public clonotypes were shared among persistent patients (around 3,000) than among newly diagnosed patients (966). Compared with newly diagnosed patients, patients with persistent Graves' disease had lower TCR Shannon entropy and fewer highly expanded clones, which suggests clonal expansion. TRBV28, TRBJ1-2 and TRBJ2-5 were preferentially used in persistent disease, while TRBV20-1 and TRBJ2-1 were favored in newly diagnosed disease. Peripheral blood alone was examined, since thyroid tissue, which constituted the primary lesion, could not be accessed. Sequencing and analysis were limited to the TCR beta chain. The authors noted that the small sample size was a limitation that may lower accuracy.

In regard to this clonotype: It lacks a known antigen. Just one base apart from a much larger clone, this may be a read error.

Sequences SGHRS (CDR1) and YFSETQ (CDR2) are obtained from the germline V gene. The CDR3, cysteine through phenylalanine, is 15 amino acids long. Kept here is only the CDR3 DNA, which spans 45 bases and is read in frame from base 1. The method behind the library was multiplex PCR. Reads for this sample came from an Illumina HiSeq 4000. CDR3 regions were amplified by Arm-PCR with iRepertoire HTBI primers to construct TCR beta libraries. Before sequencing, the PCR products underwent gel purification. In the authors' own workflow: Gene usage analysis of CDR3 amino acid clonotypes relied on the 60 to 65 TRBV and around 13 TRBJ segments identified across samples. COPE and FqMerger were used to merge filtered high-quality paired reads into contigs. BLAST was used to align contigs to IMGT TRBV, TRBD and TRBJ reference genes, and CDR3 was defined according to IMGT. Highly expanded clones were defined as clonotypes with a frequency above 0.1%. Shannon entropy served as the measure of repertoire diversity, while the Gini coefficient captured V-J evenness. Public clonotypes were defined as clonotypes shared by more than one individual. TCRdb reprocessing: public reads trimmed at Q25 with fastp, clones called with MiXCR, in-frame beta chains kept. Duplicate CDR3 protein sequences are folded into a single record with the most common DNA and genes. For this entry, the V and J calls and clone size follow TCRdb and not the study's own pipeline. The sample table shows 350,000 to 500,000 distinct CDR3 sequences, and less than 20% are seen once. The leading ten clones occupy around a quarter of the sample.

The sample's time point label is to be understood as: newly diagnosed GD, antithyroid drugs for less than 3 months. RNA was extracted from PBMCs in TRIzol for both TCR sequencing and RNA sequencing. The diagnosis of Graves' disease followed American Thyroid Association guidelines. The patients came from an endocrinology department in Xi'an, China. Each patient gave about 9.1 milliliters of peripheral blood, collected in an EDTA anticoagulant tube. Ficoll Paque Plus density gradient separation was used to isolate PBMCs, and no further T cell sorting was done. An Agilent 2100 Bioanalyzer and agarose gel were used to check RNA quality, and a NanoDrop 2000 was used to measure RNA concentration. The sample was also linked to a second study, of T cells in Graves' hyperthyroidism and ophthalmopathy. As the second publication notes: A patient counted as having stable Graves' hyperthyroidism if no progression to ophthalmopathy occurred over 18 months of follow-up. Hyperthyroidism patients were newly diagnosed, with disease duration under 2 months, and aged 18 to 65 years. Patients with uncontrolled infections, other autoimmune diseases, pregnancy or lactation were excluded. Clinical symptoms, serum thyroxine and TRAb, thyroid ultrasound, and orbital computed tomography formed the basis for the diagnoses. A first-round RT-PCR of the TCR CDR3 used the HTBI primer set with the Qiagen OneStep RT-PCR kit. Most expanded thyroid clonotypes (frequency above 0.001) were also found in blood, which suggests that blood repertoires may mirror thyroid immune responses. A 13 V-J signature model separated ophthalmopathy from stable hyperthyroidism, with approximately 87% sensitivity and 81% to 82% specificity in cross-validation and 80%/75% in testing. In validation, progression to ophthalmopathy was predicted by the model with almost 71% sensitivity and around 75% specificity, a median of about 6.8 months before onset. To identify TCR V-J signatures that set the groups apart, the researchers used a discovery cohort of 100 patients, made up of 43 with Graves' ophthalmopathy and about 59 with stable Graves' hyperthyroidism. Prospective prediction of ophthalmopathy was tested in an independent validation cohort of about 19 hyperthyroidism patients and some 17 patients who later progressed to ophthalmopathy. The 90 to 100 discovery patients were randomly divided into training and test sets at a 7:3 ratio. Thyroid tissue and blood T-cell repertoires from more than five Graves' hyperthyroidism patients were also compared in the study. After blood sampling, hyperthyroidism patients were treated with methimazole at a starting dose of 30 mg daily, and ophthalmopathy patients were treated with high-dose intravenous methylprednisolone. Libraries were constructed in a second round of multiplex PCR, after which size selection and purification were carried out. Paired-end sequencing of the libraries was performed with 100 bp reads on an Illumina HiSeq2000. SOAPnuke was used to process the raw data, removing reads that contained adapters or uncalled bases, had a mean Phred below 15, or lacked an exact match to the constant primer or identifier. High-quality paired reads were merged with COPE v1.2.5, and unique nucleotide sequences were defined as clonotypes. MiTCR v1.1 was used to align the clonotypes against IMGT TRBV, TRBD and TRBJ reference segments. The analysis was restricted to V-J combinations with a frequency above 0.0001, which together covered about 99% of the repertoires. A TCS score was defined as the ratio of F50 (clonal expansion) to E x V (chaos), with BLOSUM62-based TCRdist applied between CDR3 peptides within each V-J. Welch's t-statistics and random forest reduced just over 500 V-J features to roughly 13, which were used in a naive Bayes classifier (R e1071). Sample size was not statistically predetermined, and investigators were not blinded to group allocation. The paper describes TCR Vbeta CDR3 sequencing of fewer than 150 peripheral blood samples, made up of under 50 ophthalmopathy patients, 70 to 75 hyperthyroidism patients and approximately 17 progressor patients.

The chain is encoded by TRBV5-1 joined to TRBJ2-3, with the D gene too uncertain to name. The J call may be incorrect, as the DNA end agrees better with TRBJ2-7. The starting material was peripheral blood mononuclear cells (PBMCs), obtained at new diagnosis, from a patient treated with antithyroid drugs. The receptor comes from a woman between 18 and 29 years old with Graves disease. Donor details come from another sample of the same person, matched by shared clones. The encoded CDR3 is CASSLGGPGNYEQYF. The DNA is as follows: TGCGCCAGCAGCTTGGGTGGACCAGGAAACTACGAGCAGTACTTC.